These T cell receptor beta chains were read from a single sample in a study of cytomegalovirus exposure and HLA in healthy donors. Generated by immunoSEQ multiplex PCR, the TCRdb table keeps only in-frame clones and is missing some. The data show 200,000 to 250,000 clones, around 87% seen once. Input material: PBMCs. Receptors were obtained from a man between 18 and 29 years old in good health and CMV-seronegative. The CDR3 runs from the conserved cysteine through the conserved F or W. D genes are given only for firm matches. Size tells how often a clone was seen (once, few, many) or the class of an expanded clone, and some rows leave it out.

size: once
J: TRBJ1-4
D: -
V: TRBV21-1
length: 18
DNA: TGTGCCAGCAGCAAAGTTAGTCCACAGGGATCGTCTAATGAAAAACTGTTTTTT
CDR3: CASSKVSPQGSSNEKLFF

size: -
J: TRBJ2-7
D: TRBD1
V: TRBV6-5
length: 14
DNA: TGTGCCAGCAGTCAGGACAGGAGAGCCTACGAGCAGTACTTC
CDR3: CASSQDRRAYEQYF

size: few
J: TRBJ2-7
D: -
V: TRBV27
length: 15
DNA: TGTGCCAGCAGGCGGCGCGACGCACCTGCCTACGAGCAGTACTTC
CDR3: CASRRRDAPAYEQYF

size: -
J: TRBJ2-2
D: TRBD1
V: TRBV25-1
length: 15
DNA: TGTGCCAGCAGGGGGGACAGGGAAAGGGCCGGGGAGCTGTTTTTT
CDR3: CASRGDRERAGELFF

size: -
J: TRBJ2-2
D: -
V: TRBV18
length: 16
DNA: TGTGCCAGCTCACCCCTCACTACCACTGGCACCGGGGAGCTGTTTTTT
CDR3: CASSPLTTTGTGELFF

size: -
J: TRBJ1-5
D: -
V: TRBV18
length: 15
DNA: TGTGCCAGCTCACCGTCCACGGTTAACAATCAGCCCCAGCATTTT
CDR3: CASSPSTVNNQPQHF

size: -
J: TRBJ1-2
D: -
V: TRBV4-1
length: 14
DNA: TGCGCCAGCAGCCGATCAGACAGCAACTATGGCTACACCTTC
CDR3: CASSRSDSNYGYTF

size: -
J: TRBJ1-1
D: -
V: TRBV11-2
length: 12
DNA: TGTGCCAGCCTTTTGCCCGGCACTGAAGCTTTCTTT
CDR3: CASLLPGTEAFF

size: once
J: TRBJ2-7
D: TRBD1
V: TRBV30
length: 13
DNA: TGTGCCTGGAGTGACGGACAGGGGTACGAGCAGTACTTC
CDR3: CAWSDGQGYEQYF

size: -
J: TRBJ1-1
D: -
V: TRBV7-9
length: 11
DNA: TGTGCCAGCAGCTTAGGGACAGAAGCTTTCTTT
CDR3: CASSLGTEAFF

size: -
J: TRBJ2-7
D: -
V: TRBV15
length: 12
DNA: TGTGCCACCAGCAGAGACCACTACGAGCAGTACTTC
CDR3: CATSRDHYEQYF

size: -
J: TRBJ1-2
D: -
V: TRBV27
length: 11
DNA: TGTGCCACCCGGTCCGGGAGGGGCTACACCTTC
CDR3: CATRSGRGYTF

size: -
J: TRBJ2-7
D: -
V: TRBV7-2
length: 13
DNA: TGTGCCAGCAGCTTAGCCCCCTCTCGGGAGCAGTACTTC
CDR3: CASSLAPSREQYF

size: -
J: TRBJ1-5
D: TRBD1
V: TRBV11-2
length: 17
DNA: TGTGCCAGCAGCCCGGGACAGGGGAGTTTTGGCAATCAGCCCCAGCATTTT
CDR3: CASSPGQGSFGNQPQHF

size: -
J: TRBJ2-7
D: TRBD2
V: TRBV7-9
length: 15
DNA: TGTGCCAGCAGCTTAGTGGAGGGAGGGACCTACGAGCAGTACTTC
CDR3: CASSLVEGGTYEQYF

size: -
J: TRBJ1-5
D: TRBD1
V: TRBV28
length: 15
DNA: TGTGCCAGCAGTTTTGCCAGGGGGCGCGGACAGCCCCAGCATTTT
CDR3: CASSFARGRGQPQHF

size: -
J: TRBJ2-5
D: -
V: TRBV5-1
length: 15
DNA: TGCGCCAGCAGCTTCACGTTCGGGGATCAAGAGACCCAGTACTTC
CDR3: CASSFTFGDQETQYF

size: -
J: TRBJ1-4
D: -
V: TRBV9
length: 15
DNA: TGTGCCAGCAGCGTAGGCCGCCAGGTTAATGAAAAACTGTTTTTT
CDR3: CASSVGRQVNEKLFF

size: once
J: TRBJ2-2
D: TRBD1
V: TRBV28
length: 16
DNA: TGTGCCAGCAGTTCCTCCGGGACAGGGAAGGCCGGGGAGCTGTTTTTT
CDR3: CASSSSGTGKAGELFF

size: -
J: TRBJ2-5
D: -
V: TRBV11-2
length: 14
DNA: TGTGCCAGCAGCTTCTTTGGGAGTGGGGAGACCCAGTACTTC
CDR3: CASSFFGSGETQYF

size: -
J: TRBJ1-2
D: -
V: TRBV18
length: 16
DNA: TGTGCCAGCTCACGGAGTGATCCTTCCGGTGGCTATGGCTACACCTTC
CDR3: CASSRSDPSGGYGYTF

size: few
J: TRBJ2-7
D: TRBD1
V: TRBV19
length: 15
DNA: TGTGCCAGTAGTACCGGACAGGTTCTCTCCTACGAGCAGTACTTC
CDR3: CASSTGQVLSYEQYF

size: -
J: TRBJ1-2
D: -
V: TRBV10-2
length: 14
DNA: TGCGCCAGCATGAGCTCAAGTAATAACTATGGCTACACCTTC
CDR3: CASMSSSNNYGYTF

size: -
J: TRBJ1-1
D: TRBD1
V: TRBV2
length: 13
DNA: TGTGCCTGTCGGGACAGGGGTGGGACTGAAGCTTTCTTT
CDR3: CACRDRGGTEAFF

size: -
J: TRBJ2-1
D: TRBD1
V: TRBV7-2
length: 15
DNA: TGTGCCAGCAGCTTAGATTTCAGGGGGCGTAGTGAGCAGTTCTTC
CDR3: CASSLDFRGRSEQFF

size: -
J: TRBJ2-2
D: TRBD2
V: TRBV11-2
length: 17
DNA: TGTGCCAGCAGCTTAGATTTCCTAGCGGGATTAACCGGGGAGCTGTTTTTT
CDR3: CASSLDFLAGLTGELFF

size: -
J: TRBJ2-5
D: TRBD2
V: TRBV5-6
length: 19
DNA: TGTGCCAGCAGCTTGAGATTCGGGGCCGGGACTAGTAATTTAGAGACCCAGTACTTC
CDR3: CASSLRFGAGTSNLETQYF

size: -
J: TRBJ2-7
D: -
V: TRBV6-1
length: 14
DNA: TGTGCCAGCAGCCCCAGGATCAGCTCCTACGAGCAGTACTTC
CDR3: CASSPRISSYEQYF

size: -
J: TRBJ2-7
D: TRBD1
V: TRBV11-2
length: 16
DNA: TGTGCCAGCAGCTTTCCCCACGGGACAGCTGCCTACGAGCAGTACTTC
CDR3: CASSFPHGTAAYEQYF

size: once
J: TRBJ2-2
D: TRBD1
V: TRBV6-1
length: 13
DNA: TGTGCCAGCAGCGCGACAGGGCCCGGGGAGCTGTTTTTT
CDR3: CASSATGPGELFF

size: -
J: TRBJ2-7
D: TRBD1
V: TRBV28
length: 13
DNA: TGTGCCAGCAGCCACGGGACAGGGTTCGAGCAGTACTTC
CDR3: CASSHGTGFEQYF

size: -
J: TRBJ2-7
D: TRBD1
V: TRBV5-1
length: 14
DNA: TGCGCCAGCAGCGTGGGGGACAGATATTACGAGCAGTACTTC
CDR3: CASSVGDRYYEQYF

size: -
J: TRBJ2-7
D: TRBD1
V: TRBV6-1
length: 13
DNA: TGTGCCAGCAGTGCCAGAGACAGGGCCGAGCAGTACTTC
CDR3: CASSARDRAEQYF

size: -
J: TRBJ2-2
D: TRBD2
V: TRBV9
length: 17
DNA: TGTGCCAGCAGCGTGCCACTGGCGGGAGGGTTCACCGGGGAGCTGTTTTTT
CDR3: CASSVPLAGGFTGELFF

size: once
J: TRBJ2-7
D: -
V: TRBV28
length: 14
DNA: TGTGCCAGCAGTTTATCCACACCTCCCTACGAGCAGTACTTC
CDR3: CASSLSTPPYEQYF

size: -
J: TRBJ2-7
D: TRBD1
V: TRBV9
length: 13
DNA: TGTGCCAGCGGACGGGACAGGGATACTGAGCAGTACTTC
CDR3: CASGRDRDTEQYF

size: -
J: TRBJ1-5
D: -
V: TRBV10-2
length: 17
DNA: TGCGCCAGCACTTCCCCGGAGGGTTTATACTTTCATCAGCCCCAGCATTTT
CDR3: CASTSPEGLYFHQPQHF

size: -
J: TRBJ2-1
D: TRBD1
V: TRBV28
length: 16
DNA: TGTGCCAGCAGTCCATCCGGGACAGAAATCTACAATGAGCAGTTCTTC
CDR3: CASSPSGTEIYNEQFF

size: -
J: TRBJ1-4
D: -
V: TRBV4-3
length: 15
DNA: TGCGCCAGCAGCCAAGATCAGGGGATTAATGAAAAACTGTTTTTT
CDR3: CASSQDQGINEKLFF

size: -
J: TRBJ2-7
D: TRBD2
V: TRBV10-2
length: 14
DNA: TGCGCCAGCGGCCGCGGGAGGGTAGAATACGAGCAGTACTTC
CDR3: CASGRGRVEYEQYF

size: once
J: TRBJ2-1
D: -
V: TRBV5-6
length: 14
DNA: TGTGCCAGCAGCTTGGTGTTAGCGGATAATGAGCAGTTCTTC
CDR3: CASSLVLADNEQFF

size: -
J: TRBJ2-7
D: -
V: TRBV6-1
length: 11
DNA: TGTGCCAGCAGTCAATTCTACGAGCAGTACTTC
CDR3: CASSQFYEQYF

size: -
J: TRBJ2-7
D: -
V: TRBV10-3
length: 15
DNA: TGTGCCATCAGTGAATCGGGAAAGGTAGCCTACGAGCAGTACTTC
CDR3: CAISESGKVAYEQYF

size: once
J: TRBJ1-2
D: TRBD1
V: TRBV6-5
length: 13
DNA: TGTGCCAGCAGGGGACAGGGCATCTATGGCTACACCTTC
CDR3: CASRGQGIYGYTF

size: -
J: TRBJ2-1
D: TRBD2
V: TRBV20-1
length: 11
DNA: TGCAGTGCTAGAGGGCCTAGCGGGCTGTTCTTC
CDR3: CSARGPSGLFF

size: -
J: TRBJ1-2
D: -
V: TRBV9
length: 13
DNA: TGTGCCAGCAGCGTAGGGCAGGGGTATGGCTACACCTTC
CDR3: CASSVGQGYGYTF

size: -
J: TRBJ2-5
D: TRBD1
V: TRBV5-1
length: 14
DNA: TGCGCCAGCAGCTCCAACAGGGGATGGGAGACCCAGTACTTC
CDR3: CASSSNRGWETQYF

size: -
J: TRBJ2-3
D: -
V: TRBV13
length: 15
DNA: TGTGCCAGCAGCTTAGGCGACAGAGACACAGATACGCAGTATTTT
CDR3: CASSLGDRDTDTQYF

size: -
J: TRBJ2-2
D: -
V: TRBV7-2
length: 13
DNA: TGTGCCAGCAGCCGGACAGTGGCCGGGGAGCTGTTTTTT
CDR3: CASSRTVAGELFF

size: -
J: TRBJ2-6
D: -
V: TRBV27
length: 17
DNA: TGTGCCAGCAGTTTAAGGGGATGGGGGGCTGGGGCCAACGTCCTGACTTTC
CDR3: CASSLRGWGAGANVLTF

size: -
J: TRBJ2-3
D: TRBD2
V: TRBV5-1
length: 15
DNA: TGCGCCAGCAGCTTGTCGAGCGGGAGAGGAGATACGCAGTATTTT
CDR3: CASSLSSGRGDTQYF

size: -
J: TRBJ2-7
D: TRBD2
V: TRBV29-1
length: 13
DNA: TGCAGCGTCCGAACGGGAGGCTCCTACGAGCAGTACTTC
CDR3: CSVRTGGSYEQYF

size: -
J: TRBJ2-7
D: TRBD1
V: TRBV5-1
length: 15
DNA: TGCGCCAGCAGCGTCTCCGGGACAGGGGGCTACGAGCAGTACTTC
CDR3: CASSVSGTGGYEQYF

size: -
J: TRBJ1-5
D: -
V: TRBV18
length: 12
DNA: TGTGCCAGCTCAGCGCGGGGGCAGCCCCAGCATTTT
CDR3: CASSARGQPQHF

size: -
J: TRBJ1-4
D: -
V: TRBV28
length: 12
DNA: TGTGCCAGCAGGGAGACTAATGAAAAACTGTTTTTT
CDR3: CASRETNEKLFF

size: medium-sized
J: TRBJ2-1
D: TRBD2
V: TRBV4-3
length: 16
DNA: TGCGCCAGCAGCCAAGACCCGAGCGGGGGGTACAATGAGCAGTTCTTC
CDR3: CASSQDPSGGYNEQFF

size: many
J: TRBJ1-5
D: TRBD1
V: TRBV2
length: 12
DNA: TGTGCCAGCAGTGATAGGGACAGTTCCCAGCATTTT
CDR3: CASSDRDSSQHF

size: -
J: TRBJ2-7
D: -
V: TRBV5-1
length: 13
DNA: TGCGCCAGCAGCGGAACAGGGATCGACGAGCAGTACTTC
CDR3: CASSGTGIDEQYF

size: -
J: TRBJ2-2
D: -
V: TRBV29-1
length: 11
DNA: TGCAGCGTCCGAGACACCGGGGAGCTGTTTTTT
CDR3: CSVRDTGELFF

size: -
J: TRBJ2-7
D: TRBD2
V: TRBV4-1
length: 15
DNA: TGCGCCAGCAGCCAGGGACTAGCAAGAGCCTACGAGCAGTACTTC
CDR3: CASSQGLARAYEQYF